This T cell receptor (beta chain) was sequenced for a study of cytomegalovirus exposure and HLA in healthy donors. Overall study findings and caveats: The authors considered a cluster of highly shared sequence variants likely to be a sequencing artifact.

Comment on this clone: Its specificity is not known.

Amplification used 60 Vbeta primers and 13 Jbeta primers. Sequencing used immunoSEQ multiplex PCR; TCRdb keeps in-frame clones, though not all of them. This sample carries fewer than 200,000 clones, 84% of them seen once, and the ten largest clones take under 1.1%. The TCR comes from a man aged 25-40 years in good health and CMV-seronegative. Sequencing was carried out using PBMCs.

The CDR3, as DNA: TGTGCCAGTAGTAACTTGGGGTCGACAGTCTCTTCCAGCTACAATGAGCAGTTCTTC. Translation gives CASSNLGSTVSSSYNEQFF. The chain uses TRBV19 and TRBJ2-1; possible D gene TRBD1, 5 bases. Trimming stripped 4 bases from V and 3 bases from J, with 25 bases between. The CDR3 runs 19 residues. The germline gives CDR1 LNHDA, CDR2 SQIVND (reference sequence).